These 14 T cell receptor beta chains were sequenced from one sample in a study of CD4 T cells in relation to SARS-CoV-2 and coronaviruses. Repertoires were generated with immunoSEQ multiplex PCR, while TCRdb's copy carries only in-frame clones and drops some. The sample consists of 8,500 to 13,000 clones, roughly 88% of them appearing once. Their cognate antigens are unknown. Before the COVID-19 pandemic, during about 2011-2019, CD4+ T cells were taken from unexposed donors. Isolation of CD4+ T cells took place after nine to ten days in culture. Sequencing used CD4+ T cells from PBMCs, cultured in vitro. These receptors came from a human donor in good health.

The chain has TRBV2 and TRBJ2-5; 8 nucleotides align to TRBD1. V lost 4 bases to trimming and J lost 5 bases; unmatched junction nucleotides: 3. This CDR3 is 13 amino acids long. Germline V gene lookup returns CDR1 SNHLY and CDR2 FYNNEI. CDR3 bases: TGTGCCAGCAGTGCGGACAGGGCCGAGACCCAGTACTTC. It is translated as CASSADRAETQYF.

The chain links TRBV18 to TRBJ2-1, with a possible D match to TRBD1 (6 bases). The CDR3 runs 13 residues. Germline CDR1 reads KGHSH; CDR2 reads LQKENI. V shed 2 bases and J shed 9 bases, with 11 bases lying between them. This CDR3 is CASSPRTGSEQFF. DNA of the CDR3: TGTGCCAGCTCACCAAGAACAGGGAGTGAGCAGTTCTTC.

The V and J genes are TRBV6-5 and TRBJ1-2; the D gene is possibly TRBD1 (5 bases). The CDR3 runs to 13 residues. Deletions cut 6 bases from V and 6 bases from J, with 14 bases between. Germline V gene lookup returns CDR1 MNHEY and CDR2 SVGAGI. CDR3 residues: CASRSGDFDGYTF. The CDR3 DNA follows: TGTGCCAGCAGATCGGGGGATTTTGATGGCTACACCTTC.

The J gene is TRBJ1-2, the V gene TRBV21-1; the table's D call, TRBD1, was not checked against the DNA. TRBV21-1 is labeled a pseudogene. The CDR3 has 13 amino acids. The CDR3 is CASSKPQGHGYTF. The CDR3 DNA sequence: TGTGCCAGCAGCAAGCCTCAGGGTCATGGCTACACCTTC.

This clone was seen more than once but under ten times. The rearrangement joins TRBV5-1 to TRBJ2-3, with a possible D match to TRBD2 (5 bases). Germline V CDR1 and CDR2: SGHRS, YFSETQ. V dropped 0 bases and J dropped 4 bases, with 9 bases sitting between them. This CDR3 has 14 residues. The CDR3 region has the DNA TGCGCCAGCAGCTTGGAGAGGCGGGCAGATACGCAGTATTTT. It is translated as CASSLERRADTQYF. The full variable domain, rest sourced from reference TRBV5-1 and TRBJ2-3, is KAGVTQTPRYLIKTRGQQVTLSCSPISGHRSVSWYQQTPGQGLQFLFEYFSETQRNKGNFPGRFSGRQFSNSRSEMNVSTLELGDSALYLCASSLERRADTQYFGPGTRLTVL.

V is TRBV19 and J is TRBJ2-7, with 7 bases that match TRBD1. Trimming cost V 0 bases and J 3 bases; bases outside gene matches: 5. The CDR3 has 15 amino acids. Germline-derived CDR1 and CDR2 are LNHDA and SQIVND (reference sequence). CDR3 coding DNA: TGTGCCAGTAGTATAGATGGGACAGTCTTCTACGAGCAGTACTTC. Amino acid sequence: CASSIDGTVFYEQYF.

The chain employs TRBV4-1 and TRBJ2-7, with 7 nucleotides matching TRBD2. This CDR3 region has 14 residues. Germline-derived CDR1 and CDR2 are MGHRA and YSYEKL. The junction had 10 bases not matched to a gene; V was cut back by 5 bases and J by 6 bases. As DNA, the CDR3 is TGCGCCAGCAGCGTAAGACTAGCCCCCGGCGAGCAGTACTTC. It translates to CASSVRLAPGEQYF.

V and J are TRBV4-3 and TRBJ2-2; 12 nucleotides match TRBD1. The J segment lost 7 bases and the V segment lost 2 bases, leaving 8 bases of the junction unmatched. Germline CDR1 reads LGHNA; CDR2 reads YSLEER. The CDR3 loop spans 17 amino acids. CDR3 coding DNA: TGCGCCAGCAGCCAATCCGGGACAGGGGGCCCGGGCGGGGAGCTGTTTTTT. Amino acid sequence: CASSQSGTGGPGGELFF.

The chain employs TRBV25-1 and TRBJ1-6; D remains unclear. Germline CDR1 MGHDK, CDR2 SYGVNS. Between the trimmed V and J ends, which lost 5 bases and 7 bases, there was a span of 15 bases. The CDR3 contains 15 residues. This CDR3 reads CASSHSTRENSPLHF. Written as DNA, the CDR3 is TGTGCCAGCAGTCACTCGACCCGGGAGAATTCACCCCTCCACTTT.

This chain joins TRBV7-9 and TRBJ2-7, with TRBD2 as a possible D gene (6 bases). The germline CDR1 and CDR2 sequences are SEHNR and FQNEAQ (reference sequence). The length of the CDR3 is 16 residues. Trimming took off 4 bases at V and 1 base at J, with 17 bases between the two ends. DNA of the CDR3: TGTGCCAGCAGCTACCCCCGAGGAGGGGTTTCCTACGAGCAGTACTTC. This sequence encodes CASSYPRGGVSYEQYF.

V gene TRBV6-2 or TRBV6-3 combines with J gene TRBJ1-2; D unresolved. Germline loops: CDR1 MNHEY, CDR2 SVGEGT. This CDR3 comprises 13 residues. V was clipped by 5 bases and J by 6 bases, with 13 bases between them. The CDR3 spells CASSRTDLDGYTF. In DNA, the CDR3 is TGTGCCAGCAGTCGGACCGACTTGGATGGCTACACCTTC.

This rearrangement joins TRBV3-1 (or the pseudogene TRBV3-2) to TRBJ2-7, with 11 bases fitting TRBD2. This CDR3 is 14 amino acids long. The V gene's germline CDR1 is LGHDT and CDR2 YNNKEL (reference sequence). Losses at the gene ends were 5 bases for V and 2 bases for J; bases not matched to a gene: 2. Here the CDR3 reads CASSASGRTYEQYF. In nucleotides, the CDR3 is TGTGCCAGCAGCGCTAGCGGGAGGACCTACGAGCAGTACTTC.

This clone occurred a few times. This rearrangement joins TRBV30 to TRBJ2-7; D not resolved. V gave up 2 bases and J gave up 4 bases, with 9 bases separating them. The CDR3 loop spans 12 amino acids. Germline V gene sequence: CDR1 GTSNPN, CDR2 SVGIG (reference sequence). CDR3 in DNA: TGTGCCTGGAGTTCCCACCGTTACGAGCAGTACTTC. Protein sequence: CAWSSHRYEQYF. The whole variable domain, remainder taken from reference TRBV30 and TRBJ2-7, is SQTIHQWPATLVQPVGSPLSLECTVEGTSNPNLYWYRQAAGRGLQLLFYSVGIGQISSEVPQNLSASRPQDRQFILSSKKLLLSDSGFYLCAWSSHRYEQYFGPGTRLTVT.

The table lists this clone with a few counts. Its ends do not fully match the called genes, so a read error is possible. This CDR3 reads CASSLREGENQYF. The CDR3 DNA is TGTGCCAGCAGCTTAAGGGAGGGGGAGAACCAGTACTTC. The chain employs TRBV7-3 and TRBJ2-5, with D possibly TRBD2 on 7 matching bases. The CDR3 has 13 amino acids. Germline CDR1 SGHTA, CDR2 FQGTGA.